The 26 T cell receptor beta chains in this list originate from one sample, sequenced in a study of control samples from healthy donors and cancer patients. Measured with immunoSEQ multiplex PCR; TCRdb has only the in-frame clones, and not every one. The sample shows approximately 94,000 clones, around 85% of them seen only once. Sequencing used PBMCs. Source of these receptors: a man between 65 and 79 years old with lung cancer.

This clone was counted a single time. One junction end disagrees with the germline gene, perhaps due to a read error. This sequence joins TRBV18 and TRBJ1-4, with 7 bases identical to TRBD1. There are 9 residues in the CDR3. Germline V lookup: CDR1 KGHSH, CDR2 LQKENI. The CDR3 loop reads CQLRGQSSF. DNA for the CDR3: TGCCAGCTCAGGGGACAGTCGTCTTTT.

This chain uses TRBV3-1 (or the pseudogene TRBV3-2) with TRBJ1-2; D remains ambiguous. The V end lost 0 bases, the J end lost 2 bases, and 4 bases lay between the germline ends. The germline V gene encodes CDR1 LGHDT and CDR2 YNNKEL (reference sequence). The CDR3 is 13 residues long. The CDR3 region is CASSQDQNYGYTF. The CDR3 region has the DNA TGTGCCAGCAGCCAAGATCAGAACTATGGCTACACCTTC.

This chain joins TRBV5-1 and TRBJ2-5; D gene ambiguous. V lost 1 base to trimming and J lost 0 bases, with 10 bases between them. The germline CDR1 and CDR2 sequences are SGHRS and YFSETQ. This CDR3 is 15 amino acids long. This CDR3 is CASSLFQSNQETQYF. CDR3 DNA sequence: TGCGCCAGCAGCTTGTTCCAGAGTAACCAAGAGACCCAGTACTTC.

V and J are TRBV2 and TRBJ2-7, with 8 positions matching TRBD1. Germline values: CDR1 SNHLY, CDR2 FYNNEI. The CDR3 is made up of 16 amino acids. Trimming removed 8 bases from V and 0 bases from J; junction bases left unmatched: 12. CDR3 region: CASHGPDRAGSYEQYF. The CDR3 coding sequence is TGTGCCAGCCACGGGCCGGACAGGGCGGGCTCCTACGAGCAGTACTTC. The full variable domain, its missing parts supplied by reference TRBV2 and TRBJ2-7, is EPEVTQTPSHQVTQMGQEVILRCVPISNHLYFYWYRQILGQKVEFLVSFYNNEISEKSEIFDDQFSVERPDGSNFTLKIRSTKLEDSAMYFCASHGPDRAGSYEQYFGPGTRLTVT.

V and J are TRBV29-1 and TRBJ2-3, with TRBD2 identical over 8 bases. Germline CDR1 SQVTM, CDR2 ANQGSEA. J gave up 4 bases and V 5 bases, and 5 bases lay outside the gene matches. The CDR3 loop spans 13 amino acids. Here the CDR3 reads CSVREGGPDTQYF. CDR3 nucleotide sequence: TGCAGCGTTCGGGAGGGGGGACCAGATACGCAGTATTTT.

The chain employs TRBV10-2 and TRBJ1-1; D may be TRBD1 (5 bases). This CDR3 is 13 amino acids long. Deletions cut 5 bases from V and 1 base from J, with 8 bases between. The germline gives CDR1 WSHSY, CDR2 SAAADI. CDR3 in amino acids: CASSSQGNTEAFF. For the CDR3, the DNA is TGCGCCAGCAGTTCCCAGGGGAACACTGAAGCTTTCTTT.

V is TRBV18 and J is TRBJ2-7; 7 bases line up with TRBD2. With V trimmed by 3 bases and J by 10 bases, 9 bases remained unmatched. The CDR3 has 13 residues. Germline V gene lookup returns CDR1 KGHSH and CDR2 LQKENI. The CDR3 here is CASSPTTSNPQYF. The CDR3 DNA follows: TGTGCCAGCTCACCCACGACTAGCAACCCCCAGTACTTC.

This clone was seen a single time. The chain joins TRBV5-1 to TRBJ2-3; D unresolved. Looked up from germline, CDR1 is SGHRS and CDR2 is YFSETQ. The CDR3 runs 15 residues. Trimming left V 0 bases short and J 1 base short, with 9 bases between. CDR3 in DNA: TGCGCCAGCAGCTTGGAGGGAATACGCACAGATACGCAGTATTTT. Residues: CASSLEGIRTDTQYF.

This rearrangement joins TRBV20-1 to TRBJ2-1; D is possibly TRBD1 (5 bases). Deletions cut 6 bases from V and 6 bases from J, with 9 bases between. Looked up from germline, CDR1 is DFQATT and CDR2 is SNEGSKA (reference sequence). This CDR3 has 11 amino acids. This chain's CDR3 is CSAARVNEQFF. The CDR3 bases are TGCAGTGCCGCCAGGGTCAATGAGCAGTTCTTC.

This chain connects TRBV5-1 to TRBJ2-1; 8 nucleotides agree with TRBD1. The CDR3 spans 15 residues. The junction had 6 bases not matched to a gene; V was cut back by 4 bases and J by 3 bases. Germline CDR1 SGHRS, CDR2 YFSETQ. CDR3 nucleotides: TGCGCCAGCAGCCTAGGGACAGGCGACTACAATGAGCAGTTCTTC. Its translation: CASSLGTGDYNEQFF.

In its sample, this clone was seen a few times. The rearrangement links TRBV2 to TRBJ1-4; possible D gene TRBD1, 5 bases. V was pared by 2 bases and J by 8 bases, with 12 bases between. Germline V gene data show CDR1 as SNHLY and CDR2 as FYNNEI. The CDR3 is 14 amino acids. The CDR3 region is CASSEMGGWEKLFF. Here the CDR3 DNA reads TGTGCCAGCAGTGAAATGGGGGGTTGGGAAAAACTGTTTTTT.

The chain employs TRBV7-9 and TRBJ1-4, with a tentative D call TRBD1 (5 bases). The germline V and J ends were trimmed by 2 bases and 7 bases, with 23 bases remaining between them. This CDR3 has 18 amino acids. Germline CDR1 and CDR2: SEHNR and FQNEAQ (reference sequence). CDR3 sequence (DNA): TGTGCCAGCAGCTTAAGGCGAGGGGACTCCAGTCAGGGTGAAAAACTGTTTTTT. Amino acids: CASSLRRGDSSQGEKLFF.

V is TRBV27 and J is TRBJ1-2; a possible D gene is TRBD1 (5 bases). V dropped 3 bases and J dropped 8 bases, with 13 bases sitting between them. This CDR3 has 13 amino acids. Looked up from germline, CDR1 is MNHEY and CDR2 is SMNVEV (reference sequence). The CDR3 loop is CASSFSGTDGYTF. In nucleotides, the CDR3 is TGTGCCAGCAGTTTTTCAGGGACTGACGGCTACACCTTC.

For the CDR3, the DNA is TGTGCCAGCAGTTACTCGAGTGGTCGGAGCTCCTACAATGAGCAGTTCTTC. This gives the protein CASSYSSGRSSYNEQFF. This rearrangement joins TRBV6-2 or TRBV6-3 to TRBJ2-1; D is undetermined. The ends were cut back, 0 bases at V and 0 bases at J, with 12 bases in the middle. The CDR3 totals 17 residues. CDR1 and CDR2 (germline): MNHEY, SVGEGT.

This clone was recorded a few times. The chain carries TRBV19 and TRBJ1-1; D is uncertain. Germline lookup yields CDR1 LNHDA and CDR2 SQIVND (reference sequence). Between the trimmed V and J ends, which lost 7 bases and 4 bases, there was a span of 16 bases. This CDR3 region has 14 residues. CDR3: CASTLGGLGTEAFF. CDR3 nucleotide sequence: TGTGCCAGTACCCTGGGAGGGTTGGGCACTGAAGCTTTCTTT.

The chain couples TRBV7-3 to TRBJ2-5; D possibly corresponds to TRBD1 (6 bases). The germline gives CDR1 SGHTA, CDR2 FQGTGA. V was cut by 5 bases and J by 1 base, with 11 bases left in between. This CDR3 is 14 amino acids long. CDR3 DNA: TGTGCCAGCAGCCAGGGGTTCGGCCAAGAGACCCAGTACTTC. Its protein product is CASSQGFGQETQYF.

This chain links TRBV3-1 (or the pseudogene TRBV3-2) with TRBJ1-1; the match to TRBD1 covers 7 bases. Looked up from germline, CDR1 is LGHDT and CDR2 is YNNKEL (reference sequence). This CDR3 contains 15 residues. Unmatched junction bases numbered 6, after V lost 0 bases and J lost 5 bases. The CDR3 is CASSQEQGRGTEAFF. CDR3 nucleotide sequence: TGTGCCAGCAGCCAAGAACAGGGGAGGGGGACTGAAGCTTTCTTT.

V usage is TRBV3-1 (or the pseudogene TRBV3-2) and J usage is TRBJ2-5, with 8 positions matching TRBD1. Losses at the gene ends were 3 bases for V and 2 bases for J; bases not matched to a gene: 5. Germline V lookup: CDR1 LGHDT, CDR2 YNNKEL (reference sequence). The CDR3 totals 15 residues. The CDR3 region is CASSHDRGLQETQYF. The CDR3 nucleotides are TGTGCCAGCAGCCACGACAGGGGCCTTCAAGAGACCCAGTACTTC.

This clone has a handful of counts. This chain connects TRBV4-1 to TRBJ1-5, with no clear D. The CDR3 spans 15 residues. V was pared by 4 bases and J by 3 bases, with 13 bases between. CDR1 is MGHRA, CDR2 YSYEKL, per germline. The CDR3 DNA reads TGCGCCAGCAGCCCTCCGGACGTTTCCAATCAGCCCCAGCATTTT. This codes for CASSPPDVSNQPQHF.

This CDR3 is CASSLRGGLTYNEQFF. In DNA form, the CDR3 reads TGTGCCAGCAGCTTGCGGGGGGGCCTCACCTACAATGAGCAGTTCTTC. This chain connects TRBV5-8 to TRBJ2-1; 8 nucleotides line up with TRBD2. With 1 base clipped from V and 2 bases from J, the junction kept 5 bases outside the gene matches. Per the germline V gene, CDR1 is SGHTS and CDR2 is YDEGEE. The CDR3 spans 16 residues.

The chain uses TRBV6-6 and TRBJ1-2; D is possibly TRBD1 (5 bases). Germline CDR1 is MNHNY and CDR2 is SVGAGI (reference sequence). V was trimmed by 8 bases and J by 5 bases, leaving 12 bases between them. This CDR3 is built from 12 residues. The DNA of the CDR3 is TGTGCCAGCTCCGGGACCGAGTATGGCTACACCTTC. Translating gives CASSGTEYGYTF.

This clone was detected a few times. V usage is TRBV24-1 and J usage is TRBJ1-5; TRBD1 aligns across 7 bases. CDR3 length: 13 amino acids. J was trimmed by 6 bases and V by 3 bases; bases with no gene match: 1. Per germline, CDR1 KGHDR and CDR2 SFDVKD. CDR3 bases: TGTGCCACCAGTGATCGACAGGGTCAGCCCCAGCATTTT. This encodes CATSDRQGQPQHF.

The gene calls are TRBV7-6 and TRBJ1-6, with D unresolved. This CDR3 spans 13 amino acids. V was pared by 1 base and J by 10 bases, with 8 bases between. Germline V gives CDR1 SGHVS, CDR2 FNYEAQ. The CDR3 DNA reads as TGTGCCAGCAGCTTAGGGAATGTATCACCCCTCCACTTT. Residues: CASSLGNVSPLHF.

The gene calls are TRBV3-1 (or the pseudogene TRBV3-2) and TRBJ2-4; the match to TRBD2 covers 7 bases. The CDR3 is 16 amino acids. Looked up from germline, CDR1 is LGHDT and CDR2 is YNNKEL (reference sequence). V trimming: 1 base; J trimming: 0 bases; junction bases outside the gene matches: 3. CDR3 loop: CASSQAGGLAKNIQYF. For the CDR3, the DNA is TGTGCCAGCAGCCAAGCCGGGGGGTTAGCCAAAAACATTCAGTACTTC.

The chain carries TRBV19 and TRBJ2-1; TRBD2 matches at 9 bases. Per germline, CDR1 LNHDA and CDR2 SQIVND (reference sequence). Trimming at V came to 3 bases and at J to 7 bases, leaving 19 bases not matched to a gene. The CDR3 is made up of 19 amino acids. The CDR3 DNA reads as TGTGCCAGTAGTATCTCCAGTGTCCCAAGCGGGGGGCCCTTTAATGAGCAGTTCTTC. This translates into CASSISSVPSGGPFNEQFF.

This chain links TRBV3-1 (or the pseudogene TRBV3-2) with TRBJ2-1; D unresolved. Germline V gene data show CDR1 as LGHDT and CDR2 as YNNKEL (reference sequence). V was clipped by 4 bases and J by 5 bases, with 12 bases between them. The CDR3 covers 14 residues. The chain's CDR3 is CASSRGFSDNEQFF. The CDR3 DNA follows: TGTGCCAGCAGCCGGGGATTTAGTGACAATGAGCAGTTCTTC.